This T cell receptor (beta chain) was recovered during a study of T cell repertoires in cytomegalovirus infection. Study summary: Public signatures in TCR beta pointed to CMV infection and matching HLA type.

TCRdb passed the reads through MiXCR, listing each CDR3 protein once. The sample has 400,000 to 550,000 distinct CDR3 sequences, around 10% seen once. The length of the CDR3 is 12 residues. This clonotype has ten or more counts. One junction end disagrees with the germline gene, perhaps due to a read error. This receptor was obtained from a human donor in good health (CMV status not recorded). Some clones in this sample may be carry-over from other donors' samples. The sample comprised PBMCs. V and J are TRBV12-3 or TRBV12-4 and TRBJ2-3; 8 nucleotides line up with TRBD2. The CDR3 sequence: CASSVAGLVEYF. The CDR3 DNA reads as TGTGCCAGCAGTGTAGCGGGGCTCGTTGAGTATTTT.